This entry describes one T cell receptor (beta chain). Starting material of 500 to 600 ng total RNA yielded TCR beta cDNA via a constant-region primer. Nested multiplex PCR, run for three rounds with slightly modified ARM-PCR, yielded TCR beta libraries. TCRdb re-derived calls from the multiplex PCR reads in MiXCR, one entry per CDR3 protein. The table has 90,000 to 110,000 distinct CDR3 sequences, approximately 78% seen once. DNA and RNA were both co-extracted from 20-30 mg of bulk tissue that had not been sorted. These patients lived with chronic HBV infection and had never been treated. This record comes from a study of tumor-infiltrating lymphocytes in primary liver carcinoma. The sample comprised liver tumor tissue from sampling region 3. Stated subset: tumor region T3, left-lateral pole. This clonotype was obtained from a middle-aged man with primary liver carcinoma and hepatitis B virus infection.

In nucleotides, the CDR3 is TGTGCCACCAGGCTAACGAGAGGCAATGAGCAGTTCTTC. Its protein product is CATRLTRGNEQFF. This sequence joins TRBV24-1 and TRBJ2-1; D is uncertain. V was trimmed by 7 bases and J by 6 bases, leaving 12 bases between them. CDR1 KGHDR and CDR2 SFDVKD come from the germline V gene. This CDR3 has 13 residues.